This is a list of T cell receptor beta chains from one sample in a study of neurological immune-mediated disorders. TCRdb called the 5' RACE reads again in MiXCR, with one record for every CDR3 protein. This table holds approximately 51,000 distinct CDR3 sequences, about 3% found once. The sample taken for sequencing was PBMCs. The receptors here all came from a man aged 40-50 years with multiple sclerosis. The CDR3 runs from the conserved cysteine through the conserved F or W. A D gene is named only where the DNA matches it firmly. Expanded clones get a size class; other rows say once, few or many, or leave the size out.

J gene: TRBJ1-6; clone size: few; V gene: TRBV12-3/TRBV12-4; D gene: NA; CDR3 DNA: TGTGCCAGCAGTTTGGCGGACTCCTATAATTCACCCCTCAACTTT; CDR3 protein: CASSLADSYNSPLNF
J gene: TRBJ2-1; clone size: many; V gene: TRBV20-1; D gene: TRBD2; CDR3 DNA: TGCAGTGCCCCAATCCCGGGGCTAGCGGGGGACAATGAGCAGTTCTTC; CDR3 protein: CSAPIPGLAGDNEQFF
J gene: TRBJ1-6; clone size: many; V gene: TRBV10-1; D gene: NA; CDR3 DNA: TGCGCCAGCAGTGAGCTAGGGGATTCACCCCTCCACTTT; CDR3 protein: CASSELGDSPLHF
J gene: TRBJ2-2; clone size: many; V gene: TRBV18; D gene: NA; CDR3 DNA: TGTGCCAGCTCACCACCGGGGACCGAGAACACCGGGGAGCTGTTTTTT; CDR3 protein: CASSPPGTENTGELFF
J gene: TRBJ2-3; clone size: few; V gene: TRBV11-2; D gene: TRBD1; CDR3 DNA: TGTGCCAGCAGCTTAGATCCTAGAGGGGGCCTTACAGATACGCAGTATTTT; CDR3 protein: CASSLDPRGGLTDTQYF
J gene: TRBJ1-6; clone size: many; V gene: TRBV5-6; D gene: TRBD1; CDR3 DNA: TGTGCCAGCAGCTTGGTGGCAGGGGGGACACCCCTCCACTTT; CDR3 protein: CASSLVAGGTPLHF
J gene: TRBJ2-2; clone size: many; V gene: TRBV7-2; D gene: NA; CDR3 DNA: TGTGCCAGCAGCTCCTGGAGAGCGAACACCGGGGAGCTGTTTTTT; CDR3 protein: CASSSWRANTGELFF
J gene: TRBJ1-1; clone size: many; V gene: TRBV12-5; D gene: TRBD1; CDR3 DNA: TGTGCTAGTGCAGGGGGCGCCCCCTTGGGCACTGAAGCTTTCTTT; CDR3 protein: CASAGGAPLGTEAFF
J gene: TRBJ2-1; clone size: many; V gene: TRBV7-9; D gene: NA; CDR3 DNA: TGTGCCAGCAGCTTATATGCGGGACTCTACAATGAGCAGTTCTTC; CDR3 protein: CASSLYAGLYNEQFF
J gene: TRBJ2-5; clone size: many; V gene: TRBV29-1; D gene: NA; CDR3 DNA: TGCAGCGTTTGTCCCGGACACTCGGGGGAGACCCAGTACTTC; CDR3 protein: CSVCPGHSGETQYF
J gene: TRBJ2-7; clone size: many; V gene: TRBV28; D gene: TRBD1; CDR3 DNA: TGTGCCAGCAGTGGGCAGGGGGACAGGGGGCTCTACGAGCAGTACTTC; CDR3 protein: CASSGQGDRGLYEQYF
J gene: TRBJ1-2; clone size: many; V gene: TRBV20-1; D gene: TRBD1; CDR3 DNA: TGCAGTGCTAGAGACGCGACAGGGGCCAACTATGGCTACACCTTC; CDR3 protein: CSARDATGANYGYTF
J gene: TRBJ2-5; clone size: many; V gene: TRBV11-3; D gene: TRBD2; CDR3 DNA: TGTGCCAGCAGCTTAGGGGGACTAGCGGGCTCTTTGCAGTACTTC; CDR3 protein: CASSLGGLAGSLQYF
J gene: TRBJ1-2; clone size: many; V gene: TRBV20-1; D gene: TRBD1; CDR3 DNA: TGCAGTGCCATGGACAGGGATATTTATGGCTACACCTTC; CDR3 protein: CSAMDRDIYGYTF
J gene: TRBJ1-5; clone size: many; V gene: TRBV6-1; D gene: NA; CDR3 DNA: TGTGCCAGCAGTTTGGGGGCGCTGGGTCAGCCCCAGCATTTT; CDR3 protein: CASSLGALGQPQHF
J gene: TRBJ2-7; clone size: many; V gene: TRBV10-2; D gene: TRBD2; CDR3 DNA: TGCGCCAGCAGTGAGTCTGTCGGGGAGGGCGACGAGCAGTACTTC; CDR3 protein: CASSESVGEGDEQYF
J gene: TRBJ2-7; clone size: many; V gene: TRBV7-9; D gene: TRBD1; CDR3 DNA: TGTGCCAGCAGCCTGACAGGGGGAGAGCAGTACTTC; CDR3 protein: CASSLTGGEQYF
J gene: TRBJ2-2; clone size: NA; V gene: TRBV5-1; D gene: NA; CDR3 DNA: TGCGCCAGCAGCTTCAGAGGGGCTTCGGCCGGGGAGCTGTTTTTT; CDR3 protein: CASSFRGASAGELFF